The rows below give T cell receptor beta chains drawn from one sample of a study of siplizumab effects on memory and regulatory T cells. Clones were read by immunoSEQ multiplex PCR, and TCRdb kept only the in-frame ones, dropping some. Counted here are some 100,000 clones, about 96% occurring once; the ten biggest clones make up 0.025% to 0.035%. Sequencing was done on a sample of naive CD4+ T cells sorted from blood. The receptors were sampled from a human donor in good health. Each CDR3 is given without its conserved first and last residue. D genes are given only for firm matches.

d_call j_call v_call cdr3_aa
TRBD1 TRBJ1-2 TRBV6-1 ASSSQGDYGYT
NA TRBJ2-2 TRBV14 ASSPQRAQKLF
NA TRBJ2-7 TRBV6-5 ASHGGSYEQY
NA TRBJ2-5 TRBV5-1 ASSPGPQETQY
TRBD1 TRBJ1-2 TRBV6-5 ASSYRTGGIYGYT
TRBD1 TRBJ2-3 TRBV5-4 ASSLKGATAGTDTQY
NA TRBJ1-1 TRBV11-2 ASSLILLRDPDTEAF
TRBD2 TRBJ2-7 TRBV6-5 ASSWGGNREQY
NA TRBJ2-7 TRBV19 ASRASRVTSYEQY
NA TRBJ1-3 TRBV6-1 ASSGSAWGPRLSGNTIY
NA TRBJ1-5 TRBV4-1 ASSVPGTHQPQH
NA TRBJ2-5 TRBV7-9 ASSSNYPGPETQY
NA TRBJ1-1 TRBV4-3 ASGQANTEAF
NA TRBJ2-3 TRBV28 ASRGTGPGNTQY
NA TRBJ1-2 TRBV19 ASSIEMQYGYT
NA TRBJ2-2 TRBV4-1 ASSHPRGGDTGELF
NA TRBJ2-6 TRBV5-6 ASSLGGPST
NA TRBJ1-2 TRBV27 ASSYGQSYGYT
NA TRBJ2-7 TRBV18 ASSPIDSTYEQY
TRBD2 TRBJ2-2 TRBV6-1 ASEGLAPTGELF
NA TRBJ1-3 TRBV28 ASSQGRTKLSGNTIY
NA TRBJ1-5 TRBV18 ASSPGQDQPQH
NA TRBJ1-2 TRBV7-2 ASSLEPGVYGYT
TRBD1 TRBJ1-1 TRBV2 ASQTGAEAF
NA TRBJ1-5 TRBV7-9 ASSRQAYQPQH
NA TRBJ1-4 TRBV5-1 ASSLVGDPNEKLF
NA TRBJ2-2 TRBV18 ASSPPGSTGELF
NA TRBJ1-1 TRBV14 ASSYRVAWITEAF
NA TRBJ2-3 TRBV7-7 ASSWAPGRGTDTQY
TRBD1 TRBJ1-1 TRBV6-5 ASSLQGANTEAF